These 20 T cell receptor beta chains were all obtained from the same sample, sequenced in a study of cytomegalovirus exposure and HLA in healthy donors. Vbeta (60) and Jbeta (13) primers were used in the PCR. TCRdb's table, derived via immunoSEQ multiplex PCR, lists solely in-frame clones and lacks some. The table includes about 110,000 clones, under 85% detected once. The material sequenced was PBMCs. The receptors shown here come from a man between 35 and 55 years old in good health and CMV-seronegative.

The genes are TRBV6-1 and TRBJ1-2, with D unclear. The length of the CDR3 is 16 residues. V was pared by 0 bases and J by 8 bases, with 19 bases between. Germline CDR1 MNHNS, CDR2 SASEGT. This CDR3 is CASSEAGGSGRLGYTF. CDR3 DNA sequence: TGTGCCAGCAGTGAAGCCGGAGGGTCTGGAAGGCTAGGCTACACCTTC.

The table lists this clone with a few counts. The chain uses TRBV6-5 and TRBJ2-2, with 11 nucleotides matching TRBD1. The junction had 7 bases not matched to a gene; V was cut back by 6 bases and J by 7 bases. This CDR3 spans 15 amino acids. Germline V CDR1 and CDR2: MNHEY, SVGAGI. In nucleotides, the CDR3 is TGTGCCAGCAGACGGGACAGGGGGGATGGCGGGGAGCTGTTTTTT. Translating gives CASRRDRGDGGELFF.

This clone was seen a handful of times. This chain uses TRBV7-9 with TRBJ2-7, with D possibly TRBD1 on 6 matching bases. Deletions cut 1 base from V and 3 bases from J, with 10 bases between. Germline-derived CDR1 and CDR2 are SEHNR and FQNEAQ (reference sequence). The CDR3 sequence is 14 residues long. CDR3 sequence: CASSLETGFYEQYF. CDR3 nucleotide sequence: TGTGCCAGCAGCTTAGAGACAGGATTCTACGAGCAGTACTTC. Based on the CDR3 plus reference TRBV7-9 and TRBJ2-7, the full variable domain is DTGVSQNPRHKITKRGQNVTFRCDPISEHNRLYWYRQTLGQGPEFLTYFQNEAQLEKSRLLSDRFSAERPKGSFSTLEIQRTEQGDSAMYLCASSLETGFYEQYFGPGTRLTVT.

The chain couples TRBV29-1 to TRBJ2-5, with 10 positions matching TRBD2. CDR1 SQVTM and CDR2 ANQGSEA come from the germline V gene. The CDR3 is made up of 12 amino acids. V gave up 4 bases and J gave up 4 bases; unmatched junction bases: 0. CDR3 nucleotide sequence: TGCAGCGTTGCTAGCGGGAGAGAGACCCAGTACTTC. Translating it yields CSVASGRETQYF.

The V call is TRBV2, the J call TRBJ1-1, with D perhaps TRBD1 (5 bases). With 6 bases removed from V and 7 bases from J, the gap between germline ends came to 15 bases. The CDR3 runs 13 residues. CDR1 SNHLY and CDR2 FYNNEI come from the germline V gene. CDR3: CASSRNAGGEAFF. CDR3 sequence (DNA): TGTGCCAGCAGCAGGAACGCGGGGGGTGAAGCTTTCTTT. The variable domain in full, with the rest retrieved from reference TRBV2 and TRBJ1-1, is EPEVTQTPSHQVTQMGQEVILRCVPISNHLYFYWYRQILGQKVEFLVSFYNNEISEKSEIFDDQFSVERPDGSNFTLKIRSTKLEDSAMYFCASSRNAGGEAFFGQGTRLTVV.

J is TRBJ2-2 and V is TRBV27; the D is unclear. Trimming cost V 6 bases and J 1 base, with 6 bases left between them. The CDR3 extends over 13 amino acids. From germline, CDR1 is MNHEY and CDR2 SMNVEV (reference sequence). This chain's CDR3 is CASRRLNTGELFF. DNA for the CDR3: TGTGCCAGCAGAAGACTGAACACCGGGGAGCTGTTTTTT.

This clone came up once. The genes are TRBV7-2 and TRBJ1-1; 8 positions agree with TRBD1. Germline CDR1 and CDR2: SGHTA and FQGNSA. The CDR3 loop spans 14 amino acids. V was pared by 4 bases and J by 5 bases, with 6 bases of the junction left unmatched. The CDR3 region has the DNA TGTGCCAGCAGCTCCCGGACAGGGCGTACTGAAGCTTTCTTT. Amino acids: CASSSRTGRTEAFF.

The table lists this clone with a count of one. The V and J genes are TRBV4-3 and TRBJ2-3; 12 bases are a match to TRBD2. V was pared by 0 bases and J by 8 bases, with 12 bases of the junction left unmatched. The CDR3 runs to 18 residues. Germline CDR1 reads LGHNA; CDR2 reads YSLEER. As DNA, the CDR3 is TGCGCCAGCAGCCAAGACTCGTCTAGCGGGGGGGATAGGGTTACGCAGTATTTT. Protein product: CASSQDSSSGGDRVTQYF.

The chain is built from TRBV28 and TRBJ1-4, with D possibly being TRBD1 (6 bases). Germline-derived CDR1 and CDR2 are MDHEN and SYDVKM. CDR3 length equals 14 residues. V was cut by 6 bases and J by 8 bases, with 16 bases left in between. Here the CDR3 DNA reads TGTGCCAGCAGCCCACAGGGAGTTCGCGAAAAACTGTTTTTT. It yields the protein CASSPQGVREKLFF.

This rearrangement joins TRBV5-6 to TRBJ1-5, with D possibly TRBD1 on 6 matching bases. Trimming shortened V by 4 bases and J by 4 bases, and 15 bases separated the two germline ends. Germline values: CDR1 SGHDT, CDR2 YYEEEE. This CDR3 spans 15 amino acids. The CDR3 sequence is CASSRYGGANQPQHF. CDR3 bases: TGTGCCAGCAGCCGATATGGGGGGGCTAATCAGCCCCAGCATTTT. Variable domain in full (rest from reference TRBV5-6 and TRBJ1-5): DAGVTQSPTHLIKTRGQQVTLRCSPKSGHDTVSWYQQALGQGPQFIFQYYEEEERQRGNFPDRFSGHQFPNYSSELNVNALLLGDSALYLCASSRYGGANQPQHFGDGTRLSIL.

The chain couples TRBV7-2 to TRBJ1-2; 9 nucleotides match TRBD1. The CDR3 totals 14 residues. CDR1 SGHTA and CDR2 FQGNSA come from the germline V gene. The ends lost 5 bases at V and 8 bases at J; junction bases unmatched: 9. The CDR3 region has the DNA TGTGCCAGCAGCCTACAGGGGGCGGGTGGGGGCTACACCTTC. It is translated as CASSLQGAGGGYTF.

The gene calls are TRBV28 and TRBJ1-3; the match to TRBD1 covers 7 bases. CDR3 length equals 15 residues. Germline CDR1 MDHEN, CDR2 SYDVKM. J gave up 4 bases and V 6 bases, and 9 bases lay outside the gene matches. The CDR3 reads CASSPRRGPGNTIYF. DNA of the CDR3: TGTGCCAGCAGCCCCAGAAGGGGGCCCGGAAACACCATATATTTT. Filled out from reference TRBV28 and TRBJ1-3, the complete variable domain reads DVKVTQSSRYLVKRTGEKVFLECVQDMDHENMFWYRQDPGLGLRLIYFSYDVKMKEKGDIPEGYSVSREKKERFSLILESASTNQTSMYLCASSPRRGPGNTIYFGEGSWLTVV.

This chain connects TRBV5-1 to TRBJ2-7; TRBD2 agrees at 13 bases. This CDR3 spans 15 amino acids. Germline CDR1 and CDR2: SGHRS and YFSETQ. V lost 3 bases, J lost 5 bases, and 5 bases stayed unmatched. CDR3 region: CASSWTSGSLDEQYF. The CDR3 DNA follows: TGCGCCAGCAGCTGGACTAGCGGGAGTCTAGACGAGCAGTACTTC.

The chain joins TRBV29-1 to TRBJ1-2, with D perhaps matching TRBD1 (5 bases). Germline loops: CDR1 SQVTM, CDR2 ANQGSEA. Trimming removed 3 bases at V and 3 bases at J, with 14 bases between. The CDR3 extends over 14 amino acids. In DNA, the CDR3 is TGCAGCGTTGAGGGTTCCAGGGAAGACTATGGCTACACCTTC. It yields the protein CSVEGSREDYGYTF.

The rearrangement joins TRBV7-8 to TRBJ2-1; 7 bases fit TRBD2. This CDR3 has 16 residues. Germline CDR1 is SGHVS and CDR2 is FQNEAQ. J gave up 6 bases and V 6 bases, and 14 bases lay outside the gene matches. Here the CDR3 DNA reads TGTGCCAGCAGGAAACCGCGGACTAGAGTGGGCAATGAGCAGTTCTTC. It translates to CASRKPRTRVGNEQFF.

V gene TRBV10-3 combines with J gene TRBJ2-7, with 7 bases aligning to TRBD1. V lost 4 bases, J lost 2 bases, and 2 bases stayed unmatched. The CDR3 contains 13 residues. The germline V gene has CDR1 ENHRY and CDR2 SYGVKD. The CDR3 nucleotides are TGTGCCATCAGTGCGGGACAGCCCTACGAGCAGTACTTC. Residues: CAISAGQPYEQYF.

This rearrangement joins TRBV10-3 to TRBJ1-6, with no clear D. Germline CDR1 and CDR2: ENHRY and SYGVKD. Trimming removed 3 bases from V and 6 bases from J, with 15 bases in between. The CDR3 has 16 residues. CDR3 in DNA: TGTGCCATCAGTGACCACCGCCGGGGAGTTAATTCACCCCTCCACTTT. Translating it yields CAISDHRRGVNSPLHF.

V is TRBV5-6 and J is TRBJ2-7, with 13 bases lining up with TRBD2. This CDR3 contains 15 residues. V dropped 2 bases and J dropped 4; count of bases not matched to a gene: 3. The germline V gene has CDR1 SGHDT and CDR2 YYEEEE. The CDR3 loop reads CASSFPGLAGYEQYF. The CDR3 bases are TGTGCCAGCAGCTTTCCGGGACTAGCGGGGTACGAGCAGTACTTC. Combining the CDR3 with reference TRBV5-6 and TRBJ2-7 gives the whole variable domain DAGVTQSPTHLIKTRGQQVTLRCSPKSGHDTVSWYQQALGQGPQFIFQYYEEEERQRGNFPDRFSGHQFPNYSSELNVNALLLGDSALYLCASSFPGLAGYEQYFGPGTRLTVT.

In the case of this clone: The junction departs from the called germline gene at one end, perhaps through a read error. The rearrangement uses TRBV7-9 and TRBJ2-5, with a possible D match to TRBD2 (5 bases). The germline V gene has CDR1 SEHNR and CDR2 FQNEAQ (reference sequence). This CDR3 contains 15 residues. CDR3 sequence reads: CSSSSSSVASETQYF. The CDR3 DNA sequence: TGTTCCAGCAGCTCTAGTAGCGTGGCATCGGAGACCCAGTACTTC.

This clone was recorded a few times. The rearrangement uses TRBV5-4 and TRBJ2-6; D may be TRBD1 (5 bases). The length of the CDR3 is 15 residues. Per germline, CDR1 SGHNT and CDR2 YYREEE (reference sequence). The CDR3 here is CAPSRDGSGANVLTF. The CDR3 region has the DNA TGTGCTCCGAGCAGGGATGGTTCTGGGGCCAACGTCCTGACTTTC.